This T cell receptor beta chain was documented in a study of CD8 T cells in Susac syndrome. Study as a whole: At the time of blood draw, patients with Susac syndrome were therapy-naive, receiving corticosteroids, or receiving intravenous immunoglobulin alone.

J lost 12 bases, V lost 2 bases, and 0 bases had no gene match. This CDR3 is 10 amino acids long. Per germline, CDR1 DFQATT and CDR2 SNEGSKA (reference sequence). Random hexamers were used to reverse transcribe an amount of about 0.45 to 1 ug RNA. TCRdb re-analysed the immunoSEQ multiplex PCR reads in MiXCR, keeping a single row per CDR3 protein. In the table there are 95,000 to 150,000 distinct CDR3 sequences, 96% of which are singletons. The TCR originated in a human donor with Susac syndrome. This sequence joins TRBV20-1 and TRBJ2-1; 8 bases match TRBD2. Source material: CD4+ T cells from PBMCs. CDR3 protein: CSARLAGQFF. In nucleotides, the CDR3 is TGCAGTGCTAGACTAGCGGGGCAGTTCTTC.